This TCR beta chain was sequenced in a study of cytomegalovirus exposure and HLA in healthy donors. The study ran its PCR with 60 Vbeta and 13 Jbeta primers. TCRdb keeps only in-frame clones here, not all; method: immunoSEQ multiplex PCR. The table records roughly 100,000 clones, approximately 85% of them present only once. The sample consisted of PBMCs. The receptor was isolated from a man in his thirties or forties in good health and CMV-seronegative.

CDR3 bases: TGTGCCAGCAGTGAAGCGCCCGGGCAGGGGGCGGATACGCAGTATTTT. Translated: CASSEAPGQGADTQYF. The chain recombines TRBV6-1 with TRBJ2-3; TRBD1 aligns across 8 bases. The CDR3 spans 16 residues. The V and J ends lost 0 bases and 6 bases, in that order; junction bases with no gene match: 8. The germline V gene has CDR1 MNHNS and CDR2 SASEGT.